The present entry profiles one TCR beta chain with its context. This sample is drawn from a study of patients and donors after allogeneic stem cell transplantation. V gave up 1 base and J gave up 4 bases, with 13 bases separating them. The CDR3 totals 15 residues. Germline assignment: CDR1 SEHNR and CDR2 FQNEAQ (reference sequence). From the RT-PCR reads, TCRdb called clonotypes with MiXCR, one entry per CDR3 protein. The data contain about a million distinct CDR3 sequences, roughly 18% of them singletons. Sequenced: blood, either unsorted or a sorted T cell fraction (not recorded which). This TCR derives from a human donor who was either an allogeneic HSCT recipient or a stem cell or donor lymphocyte infusion donor (not recorded which). It is not recorded whose cells these are; they may come from a transplant donor. The V gene is TRBV7-9, the J gene TRBJ1-2, with D tentatively TRBD1 (5 bases). As DNA, the CDR3 is TGTGCCAGCAGCTTAGAAGGCAGGGAGGCCTATGGCTACACCTTC. Protein sequence: CASSLEGREAYGYTF. Together with reference TRBV7-9 and TRBJ1-2, the CDR3 gives the full variable domain: DTGVSQNPRHKITKRGQNVTFRCDPISEHNRLYWYRQTLGQGPEFLTYFQNEAQLEKSRLLSDRFSAERPKGSFSTLEIQRTEQGDSAMYLCASSLEGREAYGYTFGSGTRLTVV.